This is a list of T cell receptor beta chains from one sample in a study of blood T cell repertoires in COVID-19. TCRdb's table, derived via immunoSEQ multiplex PCR, lists solely in-frame clones and lacks some. The sample yields approximately 360,000 clones, 83% seen once. Sequenced sample: PBMCs or T cells enriched from blood (not recorded which). All receptors come from a woman aged 45-59 years who had recovered from COVID-19. The CDR3 runs from the conserved cysteine through the conserved F or W. The order of the fields is J gene, D gene, clone size, V gene, CDR3 protein, CDR3 DNA. D genes are given only for firm matches. Only some rows state a clone size, as once, few, many or a class for expanded clones.

>TRBJ1-2|.|.|TRBV6-5
CASSYLAGNYGYTF
TGTGCCAGCAGTTACTTGGCAGGTAACTATGGCTACACCTTC
>TRBJ1-5|.|.|TRBV27
CASSRGDGNQPQHF
TGTGCCAGCAGTCGGGGGGATGGCAATCAGCCCCAGCATTTT
>TRBJ1-1|TRBD1|once|TRBV29-1
CSVQGALSDTEAFF
TGCAGCGTTCAGGGGGCGTTATCAGACACTGAAGCTTTCTTT
>TRBJ1-6|.|.|TRBV27
CASSLLAGDNSPLHF
TGTGCCAGCAGTTTATTGGCAGGGGATAATTCACCCCTCCACTTT
>TRBJ2-7|TRBD1|.|TRBV19
CASRPGTAPRFYEQYF
TGTGCCAGTAGACCGGGGACAGCGCCCCGATTCTACGAGCAGTACTTC
>TRBJ2-1|.|.|TRBV7-3
CASSPNKGDEQFF
TGTGCCAGCAGCCCAAATAAGGGGGATGAGCAGTTCTTC
>TRBJ1-1|TRBD1|.|TRBV5-4
CASNPGGQGPNTEAFF
TGTGCCAGCAATCCAGGGGGACAGGGCCCGAACACTGAAGCTTTCTTT
>TRBJ1-2|TRBD1|.|TRBV9
CASSALTGGGGYTF
TGTGCCAGCAGCGCCTTGACAGGGGGAGGGGGCTACACCTTC
>TRBJ1-5|.|.|TRBV25-1
CASSEGDRQPQHF
TGTGCCAGCAGTGAGGGAGACCGGCAGCCCCAGCATTTT
>TRBJ2-2|.|many|TRBV12-3/TRBV12-4
CASSLTGGELFF
TGTGCCAGCAGTTTGACAGGCGGGGAGCTGTTTTTT
>TRBJ1-1|.|.|TRBV11-3
CASSLDLIGRAGDEAFF
TGTGCCAGCAGCTTAGATCTGATTGGTAGGGCAGGGGACGAAGCTTTCTTT
>TRBJ2-2|.|.|TRBV10-3
CAIRGTEGGELFF
TGTGCCATCAGGGGGACTGAAGGCGGGGAGCTGTTTTTT
>TRBJ1-1|.|.|TRBV18
CASSPRLRVLDTEAFF
TGTGCCAGCTCACCAAGATTGCGGGTTCTGGACACTGAAGCTTTCTTT
>TRBJ1-2|TRBD1|.|TRBV20-1
CSASGEGQGIYGYTF
TGCAGTGCTAGTGGGGAAGGACAGGGGATCTATGGCTACACCTTC
>TRBJ2-1|.|.|TRBV7-2
CASSLAVNPAGLNEQFF
TGTGCCAGCAGCTTAGCTGTCAACCCGGCGGGTCTCAATGAGCAGTTCTTC
>TRBJ2-3|TRBD1|few|TRBV29-1
CSVNFGTGRGDTQYF
TGCAGCGTTAACTTCGGGACAGGGCGAGGAGATACGCAGTATTTT
>TRBJ1-5|.|.|TRBV4-1
CASSQDSGGGSNQPQHF
TGCGCCAGCAGCCAAGATTCTGGGGGGGGGAGCAATCAGCCCCAGCATTTT
>TRBJ2-7|.|.|TRBV19
CASSIKEGNYEQYF
TGTGCCAGTAGTATAAAAGAGGGCAACTACGAGCAGTACTTC
>TRBJ2-1|TRBD2|.|TRBV30
CAWRLAGGGDEQFF
TGTGCCTGGAGGTTAGCGGGAGGGGGAGATGAGCAGTTCTTC
>TRBJ1-1|.|once|TRBV6-5
CASSYMATATEAFF
TGTGCCAGCAGTTACATGGCGACAGCTACTGAAGCTTTCTTT
>TRBJ2-1|TRBD2|.|TRBV11-2
CASSPPGLAGPSDEQFF
TGTGCCAGCAGCCCGCCGGGACTAGCGGGGCCAAGCGATGAGCAGTTCTTC
>TRBJ1-2|.|.|TRBV3-1/TRBV3-2
CASSPGYGYTF
TGTGCCAGCAGCCCGGGCTATGGCTACACCTTC
>TRBJ2-2|.|.|TRBV4-3
CASSQAKGPGELFF
TGCGCCAGCAGCCAAGCCAAGGGGCCCGGGGAGCTGTTTTTT
>TRBJ1-4|TRBD1|few|TRBV3-1/TRBV3-2
CASSRQGANEKLFF
TGTGCCAGCAGCCGCCAGGGGGCTAATGAAAAACTGTTTTTT
>TRBJ1-5|.|.|TRBV19
CASSKGETDGPQHF
TGTGCCAGTAGTAAGGGGGAGACAGACGGCCCCCAGCATTTT